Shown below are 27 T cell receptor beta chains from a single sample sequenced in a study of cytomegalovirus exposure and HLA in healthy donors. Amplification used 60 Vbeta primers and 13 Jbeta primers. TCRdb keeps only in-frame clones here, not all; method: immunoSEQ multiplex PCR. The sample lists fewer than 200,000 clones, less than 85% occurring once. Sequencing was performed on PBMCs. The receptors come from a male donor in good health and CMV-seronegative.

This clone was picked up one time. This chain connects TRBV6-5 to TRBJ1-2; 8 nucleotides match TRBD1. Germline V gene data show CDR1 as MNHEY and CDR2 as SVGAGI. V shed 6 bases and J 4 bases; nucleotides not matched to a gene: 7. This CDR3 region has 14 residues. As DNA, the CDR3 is TGTGCCAGCAGCCTAGACAGGGGTCGCTATGGCTACACCTTC. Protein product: CASSLDRGRYGYTF.

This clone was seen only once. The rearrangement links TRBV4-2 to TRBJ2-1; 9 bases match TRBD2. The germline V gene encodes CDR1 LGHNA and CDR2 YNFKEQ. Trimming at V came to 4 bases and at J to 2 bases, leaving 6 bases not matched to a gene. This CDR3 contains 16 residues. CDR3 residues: CASSLTSGSTYNEQFF. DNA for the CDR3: TGTGCCAGCAGCCTAACTAGCGGGTCGACCTACAATGAGCAGTTCTTC.

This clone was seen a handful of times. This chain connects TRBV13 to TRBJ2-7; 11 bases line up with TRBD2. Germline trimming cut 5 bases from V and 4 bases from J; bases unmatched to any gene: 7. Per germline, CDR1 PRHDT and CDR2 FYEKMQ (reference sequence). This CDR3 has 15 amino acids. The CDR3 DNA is TGTGCCAGCAGCCCCCGGGTAGCGGGAGGGTACGAGCAGTACTTC. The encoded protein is CASSPRVAGGYEQYF. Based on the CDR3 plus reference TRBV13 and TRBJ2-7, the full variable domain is AAGVIQSPRHLIKEKRETATLKCYPIPRHDTVYWYQQGPGQDPQFLISFYEKMQSDKGSIPDRFSAQQFSDYHSELNMSSLELGDSALYFCASSPRVAGGYEQYFGPGTRLTVT.

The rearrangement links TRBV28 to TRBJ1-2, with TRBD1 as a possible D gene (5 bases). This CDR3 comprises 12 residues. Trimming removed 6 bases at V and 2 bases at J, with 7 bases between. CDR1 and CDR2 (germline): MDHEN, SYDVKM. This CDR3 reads CASSRQNYGYTF. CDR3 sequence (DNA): TGTGCCAGCAGCCGACAGAACTATGGCTACACCTTC.

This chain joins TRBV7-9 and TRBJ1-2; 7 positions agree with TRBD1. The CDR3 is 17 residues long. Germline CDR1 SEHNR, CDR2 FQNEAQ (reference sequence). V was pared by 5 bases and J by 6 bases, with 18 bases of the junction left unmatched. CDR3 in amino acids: CASSEKRTGTVGDGYTF. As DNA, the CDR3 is TGTGCCAGCAGCGAGAAACGAACCGGGACAGTTGGCGATGGCTACACCTTC.

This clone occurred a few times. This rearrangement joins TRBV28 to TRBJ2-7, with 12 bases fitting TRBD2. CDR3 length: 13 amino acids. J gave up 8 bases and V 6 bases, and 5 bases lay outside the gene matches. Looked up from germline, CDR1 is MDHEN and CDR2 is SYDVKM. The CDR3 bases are TGTGCCAGCAGCCGACTAGCGGGAGAGAAGCAGTACTTC. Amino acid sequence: CASSRLAGEKQYF.

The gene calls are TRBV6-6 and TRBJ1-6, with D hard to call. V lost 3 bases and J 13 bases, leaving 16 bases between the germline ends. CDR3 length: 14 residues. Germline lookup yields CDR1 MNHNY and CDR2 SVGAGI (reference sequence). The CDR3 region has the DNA TGTGCCAGCAGTTATGGGCAGGCCAGCCTTCCCCTCCACTTT. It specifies CASSYGQASLPLHF.

CDR3 nucleotides: TGCGCCAGCAGCCTACAGGGTCACCCTGGAAACACCATATATTTT. Its protein is CASSLQGHPGNTIYF. This chain joins TRBV5-1 and TRBJ1-3, with D tentatively TRBD1 (6 bases). V shed 4 bases and J shed 2 bases, with 13 bases lying between them. CDR3 length: 15 amino acids. The germline V gene encodes CDR1 SGHRS and CDR2 YFSETQ.

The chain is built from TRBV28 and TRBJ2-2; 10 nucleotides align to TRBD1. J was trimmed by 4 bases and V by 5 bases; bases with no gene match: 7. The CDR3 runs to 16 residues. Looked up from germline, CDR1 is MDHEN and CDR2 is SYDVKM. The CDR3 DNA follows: TGTGCCAGCAGTCGAAATGGACAGGGGGGCACCGGGGAGCTGTTTTTT. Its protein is CASSRNGQGGTGELFF.

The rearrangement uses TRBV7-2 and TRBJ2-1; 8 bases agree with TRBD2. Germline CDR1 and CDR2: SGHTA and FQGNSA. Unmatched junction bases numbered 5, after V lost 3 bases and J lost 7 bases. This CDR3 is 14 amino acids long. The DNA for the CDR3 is TGTGCCAGCAGCTTTCAGCGGGGGAGGAATGAGCAGTTCTTC. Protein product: CASSFQRGRNEQFF.

The CDR3 region has the DNA TGTGCCACCGCTCCGGGACTAGCGGAGACCCAGTACTTC. This codes for CATAPGLAETQYF. This chain connects TRBV6-5 to TRBJ2-5; 10 bases map to TRBD2. The CDR3 loop spans 13 amino acids. The V gene end was trimmed by 10 bases and the J gene end by 5 bases; junction bases not matched to a gene: 7. Germline V lookup: CDR1 MNHEY, CDR2 SVGAGI.

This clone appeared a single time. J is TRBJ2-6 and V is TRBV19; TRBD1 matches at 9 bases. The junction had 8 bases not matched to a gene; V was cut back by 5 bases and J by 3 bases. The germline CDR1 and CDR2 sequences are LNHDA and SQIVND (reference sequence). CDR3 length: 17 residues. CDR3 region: CASSWGTGRYGANVLTF. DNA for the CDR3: TGTGCCAGTAGTTGGGGGACAGGGAGGTATGGGGCCAACGTCCTGACTTTC.

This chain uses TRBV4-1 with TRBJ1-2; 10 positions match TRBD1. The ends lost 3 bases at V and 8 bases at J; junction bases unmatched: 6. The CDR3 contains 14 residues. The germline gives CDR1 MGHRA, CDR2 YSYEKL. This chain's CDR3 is CASSQGGQGRGYTF. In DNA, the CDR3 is TGCGCCAGCAGCCAGGGGGGACAGGGGAGAGGCTACACCTTC.

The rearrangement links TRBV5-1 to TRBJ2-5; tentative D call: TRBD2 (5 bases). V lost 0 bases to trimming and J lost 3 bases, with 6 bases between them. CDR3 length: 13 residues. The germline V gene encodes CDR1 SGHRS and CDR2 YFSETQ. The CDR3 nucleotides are TGCGCCAGCAGCTTGGTGCGGGAAGAGACCCAGTACTTC. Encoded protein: CASSLVREETQYF.

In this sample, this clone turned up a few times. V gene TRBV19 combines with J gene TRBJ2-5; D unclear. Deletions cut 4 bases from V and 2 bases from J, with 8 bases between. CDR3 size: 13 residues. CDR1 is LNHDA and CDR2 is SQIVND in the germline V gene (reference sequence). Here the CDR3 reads CASSSLLQETQYF. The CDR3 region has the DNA TGTGCCAGTAGTAGTCTCCTTCAAGAGACCCAGTACTTC.

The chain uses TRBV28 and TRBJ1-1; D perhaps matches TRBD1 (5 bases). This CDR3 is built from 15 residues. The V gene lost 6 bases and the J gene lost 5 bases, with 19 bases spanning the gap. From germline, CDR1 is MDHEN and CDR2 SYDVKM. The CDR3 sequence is CASSLTDRLGTEAFF. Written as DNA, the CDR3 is TGTGCCAGCAGCCTCACCGACAGATTGGGGACTGAAGCTTTCTTT.

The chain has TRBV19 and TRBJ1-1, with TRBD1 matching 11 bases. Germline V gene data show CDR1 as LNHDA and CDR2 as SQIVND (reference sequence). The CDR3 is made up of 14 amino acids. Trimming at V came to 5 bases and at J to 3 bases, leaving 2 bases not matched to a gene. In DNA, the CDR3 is TGTGCCAGTAGTGGACAGGGGGCGTACACTGAAGCTTTCTTT. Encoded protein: CASSGQGAYTEAFF.

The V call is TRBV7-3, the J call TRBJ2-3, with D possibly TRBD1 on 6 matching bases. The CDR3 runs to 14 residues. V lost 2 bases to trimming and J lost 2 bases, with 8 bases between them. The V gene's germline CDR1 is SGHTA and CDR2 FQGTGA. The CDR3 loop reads CASSLDRYTDTQYF. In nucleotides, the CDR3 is TGTGCCAGCAGCTTAGACAGGTACACAGATACGCAGTATTTT.

CDR3 coding DNA: TGTGCCTGGAGTGTACTCTCCAGGGGCATCCACGAGCAGTACTTC. Its translation is CAWSVLSRGIHEQYF. The V gene is TRBV30, the J gene TRBJ2-7; D may be TRBD1 (6 bases). CDR1 GTSNPN and CDR2 SVGIG come from the germline V gene (reference sequence). This CDR3 region has 15 residues. The V gene lost 0 bases and the J gene lost 5 bases, with 17 bases spanning the gap.

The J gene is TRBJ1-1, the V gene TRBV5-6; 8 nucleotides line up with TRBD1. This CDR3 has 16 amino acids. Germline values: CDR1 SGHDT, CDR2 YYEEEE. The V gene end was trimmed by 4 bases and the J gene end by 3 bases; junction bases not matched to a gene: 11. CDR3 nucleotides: TGTGCCAGCAGCCATAAGTTTGTACAGGGGGACACTGAAGCTTTCTTT. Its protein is CASSHKFVQGDTEAFF.

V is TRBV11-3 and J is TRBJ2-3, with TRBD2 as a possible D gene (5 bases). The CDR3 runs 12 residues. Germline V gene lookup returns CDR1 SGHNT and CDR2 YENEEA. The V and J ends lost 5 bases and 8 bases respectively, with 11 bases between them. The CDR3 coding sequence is TGTGCCAGCAGCCCCGGGGTTGGTACGCAGTATTTT. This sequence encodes CASSPGVGTQYF.

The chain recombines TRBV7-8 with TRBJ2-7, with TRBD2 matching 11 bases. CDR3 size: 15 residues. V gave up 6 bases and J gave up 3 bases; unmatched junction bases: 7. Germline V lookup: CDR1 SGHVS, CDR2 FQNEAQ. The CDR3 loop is CASSRTSGRGYEQYF. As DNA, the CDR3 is TGTGCCAGCAGTCGTACTAGCGGGAGAGGCTACGAGCAGTACTTC. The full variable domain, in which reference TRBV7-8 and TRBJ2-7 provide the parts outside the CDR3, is GAGVSQSPRYKVAKRGQDVALRCDPISGHVSLFWYQQALGQGPEFLTYFQNEAQLDKSGLPSDRFFAERPEGSVSTLKIQRTQQEDSAVYLCASSRTSGRGYEQYFGPGTRLTVT.

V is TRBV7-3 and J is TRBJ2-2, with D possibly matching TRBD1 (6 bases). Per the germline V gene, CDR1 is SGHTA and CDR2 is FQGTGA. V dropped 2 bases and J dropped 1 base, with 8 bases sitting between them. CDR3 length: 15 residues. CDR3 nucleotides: TGTGCCAGCAGCTTATACAGGGAGAACACCGGGGAGCTGTTTTTT. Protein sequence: CASSLYRENTGELFF.

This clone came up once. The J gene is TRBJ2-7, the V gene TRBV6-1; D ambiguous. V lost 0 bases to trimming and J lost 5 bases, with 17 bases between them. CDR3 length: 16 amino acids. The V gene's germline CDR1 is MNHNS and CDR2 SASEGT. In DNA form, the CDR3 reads TGTGCCAGCAGTGAAGCCCCAGTGTGGGCTATGGACGAGCAGTACTTC. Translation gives CASSEAPVWAMDEQYF.

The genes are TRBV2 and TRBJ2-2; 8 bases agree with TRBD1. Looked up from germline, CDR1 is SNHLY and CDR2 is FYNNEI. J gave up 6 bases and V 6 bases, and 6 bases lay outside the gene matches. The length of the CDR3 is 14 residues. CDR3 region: CASRPGQAAGELFF. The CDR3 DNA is TGTGCCAGCAGGCCGGGACAGGCGGCCGGGGAGCTGTTTTTT.

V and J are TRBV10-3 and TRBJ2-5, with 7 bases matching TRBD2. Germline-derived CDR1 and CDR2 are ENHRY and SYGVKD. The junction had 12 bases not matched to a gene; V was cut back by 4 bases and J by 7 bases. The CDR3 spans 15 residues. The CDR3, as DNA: TGTGCCATCAGTGGAGGAGGGGAGGGCATGGGGACCCAGTACTTC. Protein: CAISGGGEGMGTQYF.

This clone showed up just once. CDR3 residues: CASSPGVRETQYF. The DNA of the CDR3 is TGTGCCAGCAGTCCAGGGGTGAGAGAGACCCAGTACTTC. The rearrangement joins TRBV27 to TRBJ2-5; a weak D match, TRBD1 (6 bases). CDR3 length: 13 residues. With 5 bases removed from V and 4 bases from J, the gap between germline ends came to 11 bases. Germline V gene data show CDR1 as MNHEY and CDR2 as SMNVEV (reference sequence).